What follows are 24 T cell receptor beta chains derived from one specimen sequenced in a study of T cells in Graves' hyperthyroidism and ophthalmopathy (dated by TCRdb to between 2018 and 2020). The library was made by multiplex PCR. The run used an Illumina HiSeq 2000. The TCR beta CDR3 regions were amplified from RNA transcripts. The first round of RT-PCR for the TCR CDR3 was performed with the HTBI primer set and the Qiagen OneStep RT-PCR kit. TCRdb ran its own pipeline on the public reads, namely fastp trimming at Q25 and MiXCR clone calling, and kept in-frame beta chains. Each CDR3 protein gets just one entry, which takes the most common genes and DNA from the rows behind it. The sample contains about 640,000 distinct CDR3 sequences, about 14% of them found a single time. The top ten clonotypes cover around an eighth of the sample. Sequencing used blood. The receptors shown here come from a woman aged 45-65 years with Graves' ophthalmopathy.

The sample holds many counts of this clonotype. This chain joins TRBV7-6 and TRBJ1-2; a weak D match, TRBD1 (5 bases). The germline gives CDR1 SGHVS, CDR2 FNYEAQ. Deletions cut 1 base from V and 2 bases from J, with 5 bases between. This CDR3 has 13 amino acids. CDR3 residues: CASSLGGNYGYTF. The CDR3 DNA is TGTGCCAGCAGCTTAGGGGGCAACTATGGCTACACCTTC.

Note on this clonotype: It may be a read error: a sequence one base away is much more abundant. The V gene is TRBV28, the J gene TRBJ2-1, with a weak D call TRBD2 (5 bases). V lost 3 bases and J 2 bases, leaving 11 bases between the germline ends. Germline-derived CDR1 and CDR2 are MDHEN and SYDVKM. CDR3 length: 15 residues. The CDR3 bases are TGTGCCAGCAGTTTGGACTCCTACACCTACAATGAGCAGTTCTTC. Residues: CASSLDSYTYNEQFF.

This clonotype was observed at least ten times. The rearrangement joins TRBV30 to TRBJ1-5; the D gene is possibly TRBD1 (6 bases). The CDR3 totals 14 residues. Germline V CDR1 and CDR2: GTSNPN, SVGIG (reference sequence). Trimming cost V 7 bases and J 3 bases, with 16 bases left between them. The CDR3 coding sequence is TGTGCCTTGACGGTGGGGGGCCTCAATCAGCCCCAGCATTTT. Protein product: CALTVGGLNQPQHF.

The gene calls are TRBV9 and TRBJ1-2; D remains unclear. V shed 7 bases and J shed 8 bases, with 12 bases lying between them. The CDR3 totals 11 residues. Germline V CDR1 and CDR2: SGDLS, YYNGEE. DNA for the CDR3: TGTGCCAGCGGAGGGCTTGGGGGCTACACCTTC. Translated: CASGGLGGYTF.

This clonotype was recorded a few times. This may be a read error: a much more frequent sequence differs by one nucleotide. This sequence joins TRBV20-1 and TRBJ2-3; no clear D gene. This CDR3 has 13 amino acids. Germline V gene data show CDR1 as DFQATT and CDR2 as SNEGSKA (reference sequence). CDR3 bases: TGCAGTGCTAGGGGGTCCGGCACAGATATGCAGTATTTT. Residues: CSARGSGTDMQYF.

The chain uses TRBV19 and TRBJ1-2; maybe TRBD1 (6 bases). The CDR3 totals 17 residues. CDR1 and CDR2 from the germline V gene are LNHDA and SQIVND (reference sequence). V lost 0 bases to trimming and J lost 4 bases, with 18 bases between them. This chain's CDR3 is CASSIDLMGGPAYGYTF. The CDR3 DNA sequence: TGTGCCAGTAGTATAGATCTAATGGGGGGGCCTGCCTATGGCTACACCTTC.

This clonotype was observed a handful of times. The chain carries TRBV29-1 and TRBJ2-5; D is uncertain. Germline V gene lookup returns CDR1 SQVTM and CDR2 ANQGSEA. CDR3 size: 9 residues. Trimming took off 2 bases at V and 7 bases at J, with 2 bases between the two ends. The DNA of the CDR3 is TGCAGCGTTGAATCGACCCAGTACTTC. It codes for CSVESTQYF.

This clonotype was counted a few times. The genes are TRBV27 and TRBJ1-5; 8 bases match TRBD1. Germline assignment: CDR1 MNHEY and CDR2 SMNVEV (reference sequence). The V and J ends lost 5 bases and 8 bases, in that order; junction bases with no gene match: 8. The CDR3 runs to 14 residues. The CDR3 region has the DNA TGTGCCAGCAGTCCAGACAGGGGACGAGAGCCCCAGCATTTT. It yields the protein CASSPDRGREPQHF.

Details on this clonotype: A much bigger clone sits one base away, suggesting this may be a read error. This chain links TRBV6-1 with TRBJ2-7; D is uncertain. CDR1 and CDR2 (germline): MNHNS, SASEGT. This CDR3 has 15 residues. DNA for the CDR3: TGTGCCAGCAGTCCTCTGGCCCCATTGACCGACGAGCGGTACTTC. Amino acids: CASSPLAPLTDERYF.

The table lists this clonotype with many counts. V gene TRBV28 combines with J gene TRBJ2-5; 8 bases fit TRBD1. CDR1 and CDR2 from the germline V gene are MDHEN and SYDVKM. Trimming at V came to 4 bases and at J to 4 bases, leaving 8 bases not matched to a gene. The CDR3 runs 15 residues. The CDR3 DNA is TGTGCCAGCAGTTCCGACAGGGGCTGGGGAGAGACCCAGTACTTC. It is translated as CASSSDRGWGETQYF.

This clonotype was counted ten times or more. This chain connects TRBV2 to TRBJ2-1; TRBD2 matches at 10 bases. CDR1 and CDR2 from the germline V gene are SNHLY and FYNNEI. Germline trimming cut 6 bases from V and 9 bases from J; bases unmatched to any gene: 11. This CDR3 spans 15 amino acids. As DNA, the CDR3 is TGTGCCAGCAGAAAGGGTCTAGCGGGAGTGGGTGAGCAGTTCTTC. It specifies CASRKGLAGVGEQFF.

This clonotype was counted many times. The chain joins TRBV7-6 to TRBJ2-1, with 8 bases lining up with TRBD1. The trim removed 3 bases at V and 6 bases at J, leaving 1 base unmatched. The CDR3 totals 13 residues. The germline gives CDR1 SGHVS, CDR2 FNYEAQ. The CDR3 DNA is TGTGCCAGCAGCTTTGACAGGGGCAATGAGCAGTTCTTC. This encodes CASSFDRGNEQFF. The complete variable domain, with remaining parts taken from reference TRBV7-6 and TRBJ2-1, reads GAGVSQSPRYKVTKRGQDVALRCDPISGHVSLYWYRQALGQGPEFLTYFNYEAQQDKSGLPNDRFSAERPEGSISTLTIQRTEQRDSAMYRCASSFDRGNEQFFGPGTRLTVL.

V is TRBV19 and J is TRBJ1-1; possibly TRBD1 for D (5 bases). V was pared by 4 bases and J by 5 bases, with 11 bases between. Germline CDR1 reads LNHDA; CDR2 reads SQIVND (reference sequence). The CDR3 has 13 amino acids. The CDR3 reads CASSKRGLTEAFF. In nucleotides, the CDR3 is TGTGCCAGTAGTAAACGGGGGTTAACTGAAGCTTTCTTT.

This clonotype was observed many times. The rearrangement links TRBV14 to TRBJ1-2; 9 bases line up with TRBD1. Per the germline V gene, CDR1 is SGHDN and CDR2 is FVKESK. The J segment lost 7 bases and the V segment lost 3 bases, leaving 6 bases of the junction unmatched. The CDR3 is 14 amino acids. The CDR3 DNA sequence: TGTGCCAGCAGCCAGGACAGGGGCCCGGGTGGCTACACCTTC. Encoded protein: CASSQDRGPGGYTF.

This clonotype has only one observation. The chain combines TRBV19 with TRBJ2-3, with a possible D match to TRBD2 (6 bases). The CDR3 has 12 residues. V shed 6 bases and J shed 7 bases, with 11 bases lying between them. In germline, CDR1 is LNHDA, CDR2 SQIVND (reference sequence). The CDR3 loop is CASSRGDYTQYF. The CDR3 DNA sequence: TGTGCCAGTAGCCGCGGGGATTATACGCAGTATTTT.

This clonotype was picked up many times. The chain recombines TRBV28 with TRBJ2-7, with 9 bases that match TRBD2. Germline V gene lookup returns CDR1 MDHEN and CDR2 SYDVKM. The V and J ends lost 5 bases and 0 bases, in that order; junction bases with no gene match: 17. The CDR3 length is 19 residues. Written as DNA, the CDR3 is TGTGCCAGCAGTACGATTTTGAGGCGCGGGAGGGTAAGCTCCTACGAGCAGTACTTC. Translating gives CASSTILRRGRVSSYEQYF.

There are many counts of this clonotype. Here the CDR3 reads CASNPGLAGYNEQFF. The CDR3 coding sequence is TGTGCCAGCAATCCCGGACTAGCGGGATACAATGAGCAGTTCTTC. The J gene is TRBJ2-1, the V gene TRBV27; TRBD2 matches at 12 bases. Germline V gene data show CDR1 as MNHEY and CDR2 as SMNVEV (reference sequence). V lost 7 bases and J lost 4; bases outside the gene matches: 5. This CDR3 has 15 amino acids.

This clonotype was detected a few times. The rearrangement uses TRBV6-2 or TRBV6-3 and TRBJ1-3; D call uncertain. Between the trimmed V and J ends, which lost 7 bases and 2 bases, there was a span of 3 bases. This CDR3 is 11 amino acids long. From germline, CDR1 is MNHEY and CDR2 SVGEGT. CDR3 DNA: TGTGCCAGCACAGCTGGAAACACCATATATTTT. Translated: CASTAGNTIYF.

The sample holds many counts of this clonotype. The CDR3 protein is CASQVWREGGETQYF. For the CDR3, the DNA is TGTGCCAGCCAAGTTTGGCGGGAGGGCGGAGAGACCCAGTACTTC. The chain recombines TRBV28 with TRBJ2-5; 9 bases align to TRBD2. This CDR3 is built from 15 residues. Germline CDR1 is MDHEN and CDR2 is SYDVKM. V was clipped by 8 bases and J by 4 bases; unmatched bases: 11.

V usage is TRBV28 and J usage is TRBJ1-4; 7 bases are shared with TRBD1. The germline V gene has CDR1 MDHEN and CDR2 SYDVKM. The CDR3 has 14 residues. The V gene end was trimmed by 7 bases and the J gene end by 5 bases; junction bases not matched to a gene: 7. DNA for the CDR3: TGTGCCAGCATCCACGGGACAGCGAATGAAAAACTGTTTTTT. This translates into CASIHGTANEKLFF. Full variable domain (outside the CDR3, taken from reference TRBV28 and TRBJ1-4): DVKVTQSSRYLVKRTGEKVFLECVQDMDHENMFWYRQDPGLGLRLIYFSYDVKMKEKGDIPEGYSVSREKKERFSLILESASTNQTSMYLCASIHGTANEKLFFGSGTQLSVL.

Worth noting for this clonotype: A much larger clone sits a single nucleotide away, making a read error possible. This sequence joins TRBV11-3 and TRBJ2-2; TRBD1 is a possible D gene (6 bases). The V end lost 3 bases, the J end lost 4 bases, and 15 bases lay between the germline ends. Germline CDR1 SGHNT, CDR2 YENEEA. This CDR3 is 16 amino acids long. CDR3 protein: CASSLYGQTSTGELFF. The DNA of the CDR3 is TGTGCCAGCAGCTTGTATGGACAGACGAGCACCGGGGAGCTGTTTTTT.

This clonotype was detected ten times or more. The rearrangement uses TRBV7-9 and TRBJ2-1, with TRBD1 as a possible D gene (6 bases). Trimming shortened V by 1 base and J by 8 bases, and 15 bases separated the two germline ends. There are 15 residues in the CDR3. Germline CDR1 reads SEHNR; CDR2 reads FQNEAQ (reference sequence). CDR3 in DNA: TGTGCCAGCAGCTTAGTCAGGGGCTTTCAGGATGAGCAGTTCTTC. Translating gives CASSLVRGFQDEQFF.

This clonotype was counted a few times. This sequence joins TRBV5-1 and TRBJ1-1, with a weak D call TRBD1 (6 bases). V was clipped by 0 bases and J by 4 bases, with 16 bases between them. CDR1 and CDR2 (germline): SGHRS, YFSETQ. The CDR3 covers 16 residues. CDR3 DNA sequence: TGCGCCAGCAGCTTGGAGGTGGGGGGGCACGGCACTGAAGCTTTCTTT. Protein sequence: CASSLEVGGHGTEAFF.

Only a few counts were recorded for this clonotype. This chain connects TRBV12-3 or TRBV12-4 to TRBJ2-2; D possibly corresponds to TRBD1 (6 bases). The CDR3 is 16 residues long. V was shortened by 6 bases and J by 4 bases, with 18 bases between the two germline ends. As DNA, the CDR3 is TGTGCCAGCAGGGGGGACACAACCTCGGCCACCGGGGAGCTGTTTTTT. The encoded protein is CASRGDTTSATGELFF.